This T cell receptor (beta chain) was identified in a study of blood T cell repertoires in COVID-19. Method: immunoSEQ multiplex PCR; TCRdb's copy keeps in-frame clones and lacks some. Here the sample spans approximately 210,000 clones, 70% to 90% being singletons. CDR3 length equals 14 residues. V lost 0 bases, J lost 5 bases, and 1 base stayed unmatched. Germline-derived CDR1 and CDR2 are SGDLS and YYNGEE. Residents of approximately 25 US areas, aged roughly 18 to 89 years, made up the participants. The rearrangement joins TRBV9 to TRBJ1-3; 8 nucleotides match TRBD1. This TCR derives from a woman aged 50 to 60 with acute COVID-19. The sample comprised PBMCs or T cells enriched from blood (not recorded which). CDR3 loop: CASSVGQGRNTIYF. CDR3 coding DNA: TGTGCCAGCAGCGTAGGACAGGGGAGAAACACCATATATTTT. The complete variable domain, with remaining parts taken from reference TRBV9 and TRBJ1-3, reads DSGVTQTPKHLITATGQRVTLRCSPRSGDLSVYWYQQSLDQGLQFLIQYYNGEERAKGNILERFSAQQFPDLHSELNLSSLELGDSALYFCASSVGQGRNTIYFGEGSWLTVV.